The rows below give T cell receptor beta chains drawn from one sample of a study of T cells in tuberculosis. Repertoires were generated with immunoSEQ multiplex PCR, while TCRdb's copy carries only in-frame clones and drops some. The repertoire holds 38,000 or so clones, with about 96% as singletons. Sequenced input: PBMCs. The source of these receptors is a donor aged 10-29 years with latent tuberculosis or without tuberculosis infection. CDR3s include the opening cysteine and the closing phenylalanine or tryptophan. D genes are given only for firm matches. Expanded clones are given a class, and other clones once, few, many or no size at all.

CDR3nt: TGTGCCAGCAGCCGACGGGACAGGGGTCTGTACGAGCAGTACTTC; CDR3aa: CASSRRDRGLYEQYF; v_gene: TRBV5-5; j_gene: TRBJ2-7; abundance: .; d_gene: TRBD1
CDR3nt: TGTGCCAGCAGCTCAGCGACGGGGGGGCCGTGGGATGAGCAGTTCTTC; CDR3aa: CASSSATGGPWDEQFF; v_gene: TRBV7-2; j_gene: TRBJ2-1; abundance: .; d_gene: TRBD2
CDR3nt: TGCGCCAGCAGCCTAGCAACTTCTGGGGGGGGCACAGATACGCAGTATTTT; CDR3aa: CASSLATSGGGTDTQYF; v_gene: TRBV4-3; j_gene: TRBJ2-3; abundance: few; d_gene: TRBD2
CDR3nt: TGTGCCAGCAGCTTAGAATGGAGAGGATCCTACGAGCAGTACTTC; CDR3aa: CASSLEWRGSYEQYF; v_gene: TRBV7-2; j_gene: TRBJ2-7; abundance: .; d_gene: .
CDR3nt: TGTGCCAGCAAACGCCGGGGGATCACCGGGGAGCTGTTTTTT; CDR3aa: CASKRRGITGELFF; v_gene: TRBV27; j_gene: TRBJ2-2; abundance: .; d_gene: .
CDR3nt: TGTGCCAGCAGCATATATAAACGAGGACAAAGTCGGGCCAACGTCCTGACTTTC; CDR3aa: CASSIYKRGQSRANVLTF; v_gene: TRBV7-1; j_gene: TRBJ2-6; abundance: .; d_gene: .
CDR3nt: TGTGCCAGCAGTGGGGGGATGGCTGGGGCCAACGTCCTGACTTTC; CDR3aa: CASSGGMAGANVLTF; v_gene: TRBV28; j_gene: TRBJ2-6; abundance: .; d_gene: .
CDR3nt: TGTGCCAGCAGCTACCTTAGCGGGGGGGCCACCGGGGAGCTGTTTTTT; CDR3aa: CASSYLSGGATGELFF; v_gene: TRBV11-2; j_gene: TRBJ2-2; abundance: .; d_gene: TRBD2
CDR3nt: TGTGCCAGCAGTTCTGCGGGGGCGTTACTCTCCTACGAGCAGTACTTC; CDR3aa: CASSSAGALLSYEQYF; v_gene: TRBV27; j_gene: TRBJ2-7; abundance: once; d_gene: .
CDR3nt: TGTGCCAGCAGCTTCGGGACAGGGACTAGAGGGAACACTGAAGCTTTCTTT; CDR3aa: CASSFGTGTRGNTEAFF; v_gene: TRBV7-9; j_gene: TRBJ1-1; abundance: .; d_gene: TRBD1
CDR3nt: TGTGCCAGCAGTGAAGCGACAGGGGGCACAGATACGCAGTATTTT; CDR3aa: CASSEATGGTDTQYF; v_gene: TRBV25-1; j_gene: TRBJ2-3; abundance: .; d_gene: TRBD1
CDR3nt: TGTGCCAGTAGTATAGGGCAGAACACCGGGGAGCTGTTTTTT; CDR3aa: CASSIGQNTGELFF; v_gene: TRBV19; j_gene: TRBJ2-2; abundance: .; d_gene: .
CDR3nt: TGCGCCAGCAGCTTACGCGGGGGAACCAATGAGCAGTTCTTC; CDR3aa: CASSLRGGTNEQFF; v_gene: TRBV5-1; j_gene: TRBJ2-1; abundance: .; d_gene: TRBD2
CDR3nt: TGTGCCAGCCTCGGGTCCTATAATTCACCCCTCCACTTT; CDR3aa: CASLGSYNSPLHF; v_gene: TRBV19; j_gene: TRBJ1-6; abundance: .; d_gene: .
CDR3nt: TGTGCCAGCAGCCCGGGGGTGACGACCTACAATGAGCAGTTCTTC; CDR3aa: CASSPGVTTYNEQFF; v_gene: TRBV11-2; j_gene: TRBJ2-1; abundance: once; d_gene: .
CDR3nt: TGTGCCAGTAGTACGACAGGGGGCGGACAGCCCCAGCATTTT; CDR3aa: CASSTTGGGQPQHF; v_gene: TRBV19; j_gene: TRBJ1-5; abundance: .; d_gene: TRBD1
CDR3nt: TGTGCCAGCAGCTTCGCTACCACTAGCGGGGCTTACGAGCAGTACTTC; CDR3aa: CASSFATTSGAYEQYF; v_gene: TRBV7-9; j_gene: TRBJ2-7; abundance: .; d_gene: TRBD2
CDR3nt: TGTGCCAGCAGCTTAGTAGGGGGAGAGTGGTATGGCTACACCTTC; CDR3aa: CASSLVGGEWYGYTF; v_gene: TRBV7-9; j_gene: TRBJ1-2; abundance: .; d_gene: .
CDR3nt: TGTGCCAGCAGCTCTTACCCAGGGAAGGGGTATGGCTACACCTTC; CDR3aa: CASSSYPGKGYGYTF; v_gene: TRBV9; j_gene: TRBJ1-2; abundance: .; d_gene: .
CDR3nt: TGTGCCAGCAGCTTAGGGACAGGGGGATACTATGGCTACACCTTC; CDR3aa: CASSLGTGGYYGYTF; v_gene: TRBV5-4; j_gene: TRBJ1-2; abundance: .; d_gene: TRBD1
CDR3nt: TGTGCCAGCAGTTTTCGAGGCCCCGGAGGGGAAAAACTGTTTTTT; CDR3aa: CASSFRGPGGEKLFF; v_gene: TRBV27; j_gene: TRBJ1-4; abundance: .; d_gene: .
CDR3nt: TGCGCCAGCAGTGGACAGGTGGCTACTGGCTACACCTTC; CDR3aa: CASSGQVATGYTF; v_gene: TRBV5-1; j_gene: TRBJ1-2; abundance: .; d_gene: TRBD1
CDR3nt: TGTGCCAGCAGCCCGGCGGGGGCAGGGTCCACCGGGGAGCTGTTTTTT; CDR3aa: CASSPAGAGSTGELFF; v_gene: TRBV4-2; j_gene: TRBJ2-2; abundance: .; d_gene: .
CDR3nt: TGTGCCAGCAGTTACACAGGAGCCGCCTCTGGAAACACCATATATTTT; CDR3aa: CASSYTGAASGNTIYF; v_gene: TRBV6-5; j_gene: TRBJ1-3; abundance: .; d_gene: .
CDR3nt: TGTGCCTGGAGTTCTCAGGGGTACGAGCAGTACTTC; CDR3aa: CAWSSQGYEQYF; v_gene: TRBV30; j_gene: TRBJ2-7; abundance: once; d_gene: .
CDR3nt: TGTGCCAGCAGCCCTGTTCCGGGAGGATTAGCCAAAAACATTCAGTACTTC; CDR3aa: CASSPVPGGLAKNIQYF; v_gene: TRBV5-6; j_gene: TRBJ2-4; abundance: .; d_gene: TRBD2
CDR3nt: TGTGCCTGGGGAGGGACGGGGAGCTCCTATAATTCACCCCTCCACTTT; CDR3aa: CAWGGTGSSYNSPLHF; v_gene: TRBV30; j_gene: TRBJ1-6; abundance: once; d_gene: .
CDR3nt: TGTGCCAGCAGCTTGGGACAGGTCTTAAATTCACCCCTCCACTTT; CDR3aa: CASSLGQVLNSPLHF; v_gene: TRBV5-6; j_gene: TRBJ1-6; abundance: .; d_gene: .
CDR3nt: TGCGCCAGCAGCTTGGGGGGCGCCGAGCAGTACTTC; CDR3aa: CASSLGGAEQYF; v_gene: TRBV5-1; j_gene: TRBJ2-7; abundance: .; d_gene: .
CDR3nt: TGTGCCAGCAGTCGGGACAGCTCGATTGAAAAACTGTTTTTT; CDR3aa: CASSRDSSIEKLFF; v_gene: TRBV6-6; j_gene: TRBJ1-4; abundance: .; d_gene: TRBD1
CDR3nt: TGTGCCAGCTCTAGGGGTTGGCCCCAAACCTACGAGCAGTACTTC; CDR3aa: CASSRGWPQTYEQYF; v_gene: TRBV28; j_gene: TRBJ2-7; abundance: .; d_gene: .
CDR3nt: TGTGCCATCAGTGAATCGGGGACAGCCTCGAACACTGAAGCTTTCTTT; CDR3aa: CAISESGTASNTEAFF; v_gene: TRBV10-3; j_gene: TRBJ1-1; abundance: .; d_gene: TRBD1
CDR3nt: TGTGCCAGCAGAATAAGAGTTGGGGCTAGCAATCAGCCCCAGCATTTT; CDR3aa: CASRIRVGASNQPQHF; v_gene: TRBV19; j_gene: TRBJ1-5; abundance: .; d_gene: .
CDR3nt: TGTGCCAGCAGTCTAGCGACAGAGACCCAGTACTTC; CDR3aa: CASSLATETQYF; v_gene: TRBV6-6; j_gene: TRBJ2-5; abundance: .; d_gene: .
CDR3nt: TGTGCCAGCAGTCGAAACTCACCCGGCACAGATACGCAGTATTTT; CDR3aa: CASSRNSPGTDTQYF; v_gene: TRBV6-1; j_gene: TRBJ2-3; abundance: .; d_gene: .
CDR3nt: TGTGCCAGCAGTTACTCCGGGTTTGTGCAGTACTTC; CDR3aa: CASSYSGFVQYF; v_gene: TRBV6-6; j_gene: TRBJ2-7; abundance: .; d_gene: .
CDR3nt: TGTGCCAGTAGAACCGGGGGCTCCTACAATGAGCAGTTCTTC; CDR3aa: CASRTGGSYNEQFF; v_gene: TRBV2; j_gene: TRBJ2-1; abundance: .; d_gene: .
CDR3nt: TGTGCCAGCAGCTTAGAAGCAGGGGGGAACACTGAAGCTTTCTTT; CDR3aa: CASSLEAGGNTEAFF; v_gene: TRBV7-9; j_gene: TRBJ1-1; abundance: .; d_gene: TRBD1
CDR3nt: TGTGCCAGCAGCTTCCGGGACAGGGGGTTCTCCTATAATTCACCCCTCCACTTT; CDR3aa: CASSFRDRGFSYNSPLHF; v_gene: TRBV7-2; j_gene: TRBJ1-6; abundance: once; d_gene: TRBD1
CDR3nt: TGTGCCAGCAGCCCGACAGGGTATATCACTGAAGCTTTCTTT; CDR3aa: CASSPTGYITEAFF; v_gene: TRBV27; j_gene: TRBJ1-1; abundance: .; d_gene: TRBD1
CDR3nt: TGTGCCAGCAGCTCTTACGGGGGCACCGGGGAGCTGTTTTTT; CDR3aa: CASSSYGGTGELFF; v_gene: TRBV27; j_gene: TRBJ2-2; abundance: .; d_gene: .
CDR3nt: TGCGCCAGCAGCCTGGAAGAAGGACAGGGTGATGGCTACACCTTC; CDR3aa: CASSLEEGQGDGYTF; v_gene: TRBV5-1; j_gene: TRBJ1-2; abundance: .; d_gene: TRBD1
CDR3nt: TGTGCCAGCAGTGTGTCTGTTACCGGGGAGCTGTTTTTT; CDR3aa: CASSVSVTGELFF; v_gene: TRBV2; j_gene: TRBJ2-2; abundance: .; d_gene: .
CDR3nt: TGTGCCAGCTTTAGACAGGGAACGGGAGCTTTCTTT; CDR3aa: CASFRQGTGAFF; v_gene: TRBV6-6; j_gene: TRBJ1-1; abundance: .; d_gene: TRBD1
CDR3nt: TGTGCCAGCAGCTTCCGGGCAGGGGATCAGCCCCAGCATTTT; CDR3aa: CASSFRAGDQPQHF; v_gene: TRBV5-6; j_gene: TRBJ1-5; abundance: .; d_gene: .
CDR3nt: TGTGCCAGCACTAGCGGGGGGTATTATGAGCAGTTCTTC; CDR3aa: CASTSGGYYEQFF; v_gene: TRBV2; j_gene: TRBJ2-1; abundance: .; d_gene: TRBD2
CDR3nt: TGTGCCAGCAGCGTAACCGGGACTAGCGGGGGGGGTGAGCAGTTCTTC; CDR3aa: CASSVTGTSGGGEQFF; v_gene: TRBV2; j_gene: TRBJ2-1; abundance: once; d_gene: TRBD2
CDR3nt: TGTGCCTGGAGTCCCAAAGATACGCAGTATTTT; CDR3aa: CAWSPKDTQYF; v_gene: TRBV30; j_gene: TRBJ2-3; abundance: .; d_gene: .
CDR3nt: TGTGCCACCAGCAGAGGGGGGGGGCTGAGGGAGCAGTACTTC; CDR3aa: CATSRGGGLREQYF; v_gene: TRBV15; j_gene: TRBJ2-7; abundance: .; d_gene: .
CDR3nt: TGCGCCAGCAGCCAAGATCACCCCCACGGGACAGGCGATTCACCCCTCCACTTT; CDR3aa: CASSQDHPHGTGDSPLHF; v_gene: TRBV4-3; j_gene: TRBJ1-6; abundance: .; d_gene: TRBD1
CDR3nt: TGTGCCAGCAGCCGGGACCCCGGGAGAGGGAATGAGCAGTTCTTC; CDR3aa: CASSRDPGRGNEQFF; v_gene: TRBV7-6; j_gene: TRBJ2-1; abundance: .; d_gene: .
CDR3nt: TGTGCCAGCTCACTCCTATCGCTAGCGGGGGGGTATCTCCACGAGCAGTACTTC; CDR3aa: CASSLLSLAGGYLHEQYF; v_gene: TRBV18; j_gene: TRBJ2-7; abundance: .; d_gene: TRBD2
CDR3nt: TGTGCCAGTAGTACCGGACAGGGGTTTAGCTCCTACGAGCAGTACTTC; CDR3aa: CASSTGQGFSSYEQYF; v_gene: TRBV19; j_gene: TRBJ2-7; abundance: .; d_gene: TRBD1
CDR3nt: TGTGCCAGCAGCTTAAGACTCCCGGACAGGACTTCTGGAAACACCATATATTTT; CDR3aa: CASSLRLPDRTSGNTIYF; v_gene: TRBV11-2; j_gene: TRBJ1-3; abundance: .; d_gene: TRBD1
CDR3nt: TGTGCCAGCAGCAACTCCGGGACAGGGGGCTTGCGAGAGACCCAGTACTTC; CDR3aa: CASSNSGTGGLRETQYF; v_gene: TRBV5-6; j_gene: TRBJ2-5; abundance: .; d_gene: TRBD1
CDR3nt: TGTGCCAGCAGCTTAAATGAGGGACAGCGACTCATGAACACTGAAGCTTTCTTT; CDR3aa: CASSLNEGQRLMNTEAFF; v_gene: TRBV7-8; j_gene: TRBJ1-1; abundance: .; d_gene: TRBD1
CDR3nt: TGTGCCAGCAGGGACAGGGGGCTTTTCACTGAAGCTTTCTTT; CDR3aa: CASRDRGLFTEAFF; v_gene: TRBV25-1; j_gene: TRBJ1-1; abundance: .; d_gene: TRBD1
CDR3nt: TGTGCCAGTAGTATCTTGTCAGGGACTGAAGCTTTCTTT; CDR3aa: CASSILSGTEAFF; v_gene: TRBV19; j_gene: TRBJ1-1; abundance: .; d_gene: .
CDR3nt: TGTGCCAGCAGTGAATCGGTAGGACACTCTGGAAACACCATATATTTT; CDR3aa: CASSESVGHSGNTIYF; v_gene: TRBV25-1; j_gene: TRBJ1-3; abundance: .; d_gene: .
CDR3nt: TGTGCTAGTGGTTTGTCAGGGTATGGCTACACCTTC; CDR3aa: CASGLSGYGYTF; v_gene: TRBV12-5; j_gene: TRBJ1-2; abundance: .; d_gene: .